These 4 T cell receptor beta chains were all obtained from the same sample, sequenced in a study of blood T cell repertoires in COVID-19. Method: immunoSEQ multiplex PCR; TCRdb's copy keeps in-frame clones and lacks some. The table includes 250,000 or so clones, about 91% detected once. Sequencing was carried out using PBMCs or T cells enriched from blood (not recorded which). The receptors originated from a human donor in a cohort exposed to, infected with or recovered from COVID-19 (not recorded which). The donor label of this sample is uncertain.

DNA for the CDR3: TGCGCCAGCAGACCAAAGGTGGGCTCCCACACAGATACGCAGTATTTT. It codes for CASRPKVGSHTDTQYF. The rearrangement joins TRBV10-2 to TRBJ2-3, with D unclear. The V end was cut by 6 bases, the J end by 2 bases, with 18 bases between. Germline CDR1 reads WSHSY; CDR2 reads SAAADI. The CDR3 is 16 amino acids.

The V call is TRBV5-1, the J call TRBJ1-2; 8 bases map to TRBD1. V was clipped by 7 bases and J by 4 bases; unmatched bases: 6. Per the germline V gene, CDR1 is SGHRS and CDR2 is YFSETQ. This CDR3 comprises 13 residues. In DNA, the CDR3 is TGCGCCAGCGGAACTACAGGGGGCTATGGCTACACCTTC. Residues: CASGTTGGYGYTF.

CDR3 DNA: TGTGCCATCAGTGATAAAGATACGCAGTATTTT. Translating gives CAISDKDTQYF. The chain couples TRBV10-3 to TRBJ2-3; D ambiguous. Germline V gene data show CDR1 as ENHRY and CDR2 as SYGVKD. This CDR3 has 11 residues. V dropped 3 bases and J dropped 5 bases, with 3 bases sitting between them.

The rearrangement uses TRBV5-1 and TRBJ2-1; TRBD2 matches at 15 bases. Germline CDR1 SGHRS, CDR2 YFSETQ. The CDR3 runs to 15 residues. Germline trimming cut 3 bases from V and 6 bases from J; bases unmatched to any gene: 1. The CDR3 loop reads CASSSGLAGGNEQFF. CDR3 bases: TGCGCCAGCAGCTCGGGACTAGCGGGGGGCAATGAGCAGTTCTTC.